The 13 T cell receptor beta chains below come from one sample, sequenced in a study of cytomegalovirus exposure and HLA in healthy donors. 60 Vbeta and 13 Jbeta primers were used in PCR. Sequencing was performed with immunoSEQ multiplex PCR; in TCRdb, only in-frame clones are kept and a portion is missing. Of almost 70,000 clones listed, roughly 65% were seen once; the top ten hold about 14%. Source material: PBMCs. The receptors derive from a male donor in good health and CMV-seropositive.

The chain uses TRBV14 and TRBJ2-7; D is undetermined. Germline assignment: CDR1 SGHDN and CDR2 FVKESK. V lost 4 bases to trimming and J lost 3 bases, with 4 bases between them. The CDR3 consists of 11 residues. CDR3 residues: CASSPGYEQYF. CDR3 nucleotide sequence: TGTGCCAGCAGCCCCGGCTACGAGCAGTACTTC.

The V call is TRBV14, the J call TRBJ2-7; tentative D call: TRBD2 (5 bases). The CDR3 consists of 14 residues. V was shortened by 2 bases and J by 3 bases, with 11 bases between the two germline ends. Germline V gene data show CDR1 as SGHDN and CDR2 as FVKESK. This CDR3 reads CASSQRRGGYEQYF. The DNA of the CDR3 is TGTGCCAGCAGCCAAAGACGGGGTGGCTACGAGCAGTACTTC. Full variable domain (remainder filled in from reference TRBV14 and TRBJ2-7): EAGVTQFPSHSVIEKGQTVTLRCDPISGHDNLYWYRRVMGKEIKFLLHFVKESKQDESGMPNNRFLAERTGGTYSTLKVQPAELEDSGVYFCASSQRRGGYEQYFGPGTRLTVT.

The chain couples TRBV18 to TRBJ2-7; TRBD1 is a possible D gene (6 bases). Trimming left V 2 bases short and J 2 bases short, with 16 bases between. Per germline, CDR1 KGHSH and CDR2 LQKENI. The CDR3 is made up of 16 amino acids. DNA of the CDR3: TGTGCCAGCTCACCATGGGCCGGGACAATTACCTACGAGCAGTACTTC. This encodes CASSPWAGTITYEQYF.

V gene TRBV27 combines with J gene TRBJ1-2; 11 nucleotides agree with TRBD1. Germline V gene sequence: CDR1 MNHEY, CDR2 SMNVEV (reference sequence). This CDR3 is 14 amino acids long. J was trimmed by 6 bases and V by 5 bases; bases with no gene match: 5. CDR3 sequence (DNA): TGTGCCAGCAGTCTGGACAGGGGGCGCGATGGCTACACCTTC. Translation gives CASSLDRGRDGYTF.

This chain joins TRBV11-2 and TRBJ2-4, with D maybe TRBD2 (7 bases). The CDR3 is 18 amino acids. Germline-derived CDR1 and CDR2 are SGHAT and FQNNGV. V was pared by 3 bases and J by 3 bases, with 21 bases between. This CDR3 is CASSFGGASRWDKNIQYF. The CDR3 DNA reads TGTGCCAGCAGCTTTGGGGGGGCCTCGAGGTGGGACAAAAACATTCAGTACTTC.

This chain uses TRBV6-5 with TRBJ1-2; 7 nucleotides align to TRBD1. Per the germline V gene, CDR1 is MNHEY and CDR2 is SVGAGI. The junction had 10 bases not matched to a gene; V was cut back by 2 bases and J by 4 bases. The CDR3 is 16 residues long. Here the CDR3 DNA reads TGTGCCAGCAGTTACGCTGACAGGGTTAAGGGCTATGGCTACACCTTC. Encoded protein: CASSYADRVKGYGYTF.

CDR3: CASGGDRVKISTEAFF. The DNA for the CDR3 is TGTGCCAGCGGGGGGGACAGGGTGAAGATTAGCACTGAAGCTTTCTTT. The V call is TRBV11-2, the J call TRBJ1-1; 9 positions agree with TRBD1. This CDR3 is 16 amino acids long. V lost 8 bases and J lost 4; bases outside the gene matches: 14. The germline CDR1 and CDR2 sequences are SGHAT and FQNNGV. Drawing the rest from reference TRBV11-2 and TRBJ1-1, the complete variable domain is EAGVAQSPRYKIIEKRQSVAFWCNPISGHATLYWYQQILGQGPKLLIQFQNNGVVDDSQLPKDRFSAERLKGVDSTLKIQPAKLEDSAVYLCASGGDRVKISTEAFFGQGTRLTVV.

The rearrangement links TRBV2 to TRBJ2-5; D possibly corresponds to TRBD2 (7 bases). CDR3 length: 12 residues. V gave up 10 bases and J gave up 5 bases, with 14 bases separating them. Germline values: CDR1 SNHLY, CDR2 FYNNEI. CDR3 sequence (DNA): TGTGCCAACGGAGGGGGGGTCGAGACCCAGTACTTC. It is translated as CANGGGVETQYF.

The chain uses TRBV7-2 and TRBJ2-2; no clear D gene. The CDR3 loop spans 14 amino acids. The germline V and J ends were trimmed by 0 bases and 1 base, with 3 bases remaining between them. Germline values: CDR1 SGHTA, CDR2 FQGNSA. CDR3 DNA: TGTGCCAGCAGCTTAGCACAGAACACCGGGGAGCTGTTTTTT. It is translated as CASSLAQNTGELFF.

A few counts support this clone. The chain carries TRBV5-1 and TRBJ2-3; 9 bases fit TRBD2. With 3 bases clipped from V and 3 bases from J, the junction kept 14 bases outside the gene matches. This CDR3 has 18 residues. Germline assignment: CDR1 SGHRS and CDR2 YFSETQ. Here the CDR3 reads CASSSSPLAGAWTDTQYF. In DNA form, the CDR3 reads TGCGCCAGCAGCTCATCCCCCTTAGCGGGGGCCTGGACAGATACGCAGTATTTT.

The genes are TRBV27 and TRBJ1-2; 10 nucleotides agree with TRBD1. The J segment lost 1 base and the V segment lost 3 bases, leaving 2 bases of the junction unmatched. Germline values: CDR1 MNHEY, CDR2 SMNVEV (reference sequence). This CDR3 comprises 15 residues. The CDR3 DNA reads as TGTGCCAGCAGTTTCCGGACAGGGGGTAACTATGGCTACACCTTC. It translates to CASSFRTGGNYGYTF.

The chain links TRBV4-1 to TRBJ1-2, with TRBD1 matching over 7 bases. The CDR3 extends over 14 amino acids. CDR1 MGHRA and CDR2 YSYEKL come from the germline V gene. V dropped 3 bases and J dropped 4; count of bases not matched to a gene: 5. Written as DNA, the CDR3 is TGCGCCAGCAGCCACGAGGGACAGACCTATGGCTACACCTTC. This encodes CASSHEGQTYGYTF.

V gene TRBV23-1 combines with J gene TRBJ1-6, with a possible D match to TRBD1 (5 bases). TRBV23-1 belongs to the ORF category, with a function that is uncertain. V was shortened by 7 bases and J by 11 bases, with 12 bases between the two germline ends. This CDR3 has 12 amino acids. The CDR3 here is CASNSGQPPLHF. CDR3 DNA: TGCGCCAGCAATTCAGGGCAGCCACCCCTCCACTTT.